These T cell receptor beta chains were read from a single sample in a study of T cells in Graves' hyperthyroidism and ophthalmopathy. TCRdb reanalysed the multiplex PCR reads using MiXCR and keeps one entry per CDR3 protein. The sample lists 50,000 to 75,000 distinct CDR3 sequences, about 50% seen once, with over 10% in the top ten. The sequenced material came from blood. The origin of the receptors is a woman in her 30s with Graves' ophthalmopathy. Each CDR3 is given with its conserved first and last residue. The order of the fields is V gene, J gene, clone size, CDR3 protein. Only part of the rows carry a size: once, few, many, or a class if the clone is expanded.

TRBV7-9,TRBJ1-3,once,CASSLARLDSRRPGYAVYF
TRBV6-5,TRBJ2-7,many,CASSDYGSGPYEQYF
TRBV11-3,TRBJ2-1,.,CASSLADRADTQFF
TRBV12-3/TRBV12-4,TRBJ2-1,.,CASRGNEQFF
TRBV10-3,TRBJ2-3,.,CAISEYTDTQYF
TRBV27,TRBJ2-3,many,CASSFNYRDTQYF
TRBV7-9,TRBJ2-5,.,CALDRQSGDGSQYF
TRBV19,TRBJ1-5,.,CASSTPGRQNQPQHF
TRBV18,TRBJ2-2,.,CASSPWTIQTGELFF
TRBV11-3,TRBJ1-1,.,CASSLVGGTEAFF
TRBV14,TRBJ2-7,once,CASSQVNEQYF
TRBV2,TRBJ1-1,.,CASTPEMGEAFF
TRBV7-3,TRBJ2-1,many,CASSFRLAGVNEQFF
TRBV6-1,TRBJ2-5,many,CASSDSGRVWETQYF
TRBV10-1,TRBJ2-5,.,CASSPKTGRVRETQYF
TRBV19,TRBJ1-1,.,CASRKVSSGNTEAFF
TRBV6-1,TRBJ1-2,.,CASSEHPCYTF
TRBV19,TRBJ2-3,many,CASRDRGTDTQYF
TRBV5-6,TRBJ2-7,.,CASSLDGGADYEQYF
TRBV20-1,TRBJ2-1,.,CSAPRQGRTDTQFF
TRBV10-2,TRBJ2-7,.,CASSEYRGGGNYEQYF
TRBV7-2,TRBJ2-1,.,CASSSRESGDYNEQFF
TRBV19,TRBJ1-1,many,CASSPAPGLTNTEAFF
TRBV20-1,TRBJ1-2,once,CSARDLSTGVAGSYGYTF
TRBV9,TRBJ2-7,many,CASSVEGGGSYEQYF
TRBV9,TRBJ1-4,many,CASSVEAGEKLFF
TRBV28,TRBJ2-7,many,CASTSGGGFAYEQYF
TRBV25-1,TRBJ1-2,.,CGSNQGWEGYGYTF
TRBV11-1,TRBJ2-4,few,CASRTGQGQNIQYF
TRBV18,TRBJ2-1,few,CASSPRLLYEQFF
TRBV6-6,TRBJ1-1,.,CASSDGQGAFF
TRBV20-1,TRBJ1-5,medium-sized,CSVRQSNQPQHF
TRBV28,TRBJ1-1,many,CASRRTMNTEAFF
TRBV27,TRBJ2-3,.,CASSFSRTTGLTDTQYF
TRBV4-1,TRBJ2-7,many,CASSQDLGGLDYYEQYF